Listed below are T cell receptor beta chains from one sample, sequenced in a study of T cell responses to AZD1222 COVID-19 vaccine. Data came from immunoSEQ multiplex PCR; TCRdb stores just in-frame clones and leaves some out. The data contain about 100,000 clones, around 94% of them singletons. Sequences were derived from peripheral blood, sampled on day 0 of AZD1222 vaccination. Source of these receptors: an adult in good health. Each CDR3 is given with its conserved first and last residue. Fields, in order: J gene, clone size, D gene, V gene, CDR3 DNA, CDR3 protein. D genes are given only for firm matches. Clone size is shown for a subset of rows, as once, few, many or a class of expanded clone.

J gene: TRBJ2-1; clone size: NA; D gene: TRBD2; V gene: TRBV13; CDR3 DNA: TGTGCCAGCAGCTCGCGACTAGCCAATGAGCAGTTCTTC; CDR3 protein: CASSSRLANEQFF
J gene: TRBJ1-1; clone size: NA; D gene: NA; V gene: TRBV29-1; CDR3 DNA: TGCAGCGGCGGTGGGCAGGGCACTGAAGCTTTCTTT; CDR3 protein: CSGGGQGTEAFF
J gene: TRBJ2-5; clone size: NA; D gene: NA; V gene: TRBV6-1; CDR3 DNA: TGTGCCAGCAGTGAAGAGGGGGACCAAGAGACCCAGTACTTC; CDR3 protein: CASSEEGDQETQYF
J gene: TRBJ1-2; clone size: NA; D gene: NA; V gene: TRBV5-1; CDR3 DNA: TGCGCCAGCAGCTTGTCGGGAGGCTACACCTTC; CDR3 protein: CASSLSGGYTF
J gene: TRBJ1-1; clone size: NA; D gene: NA; V gene: TRBV9; CDR3 DNA: TGTGCCAGCAGCGTGGACCCCAGGGGCGCGGGCACTGAAGCTTTCTTT; CDR3 protein: CASSVDPRGAGTEAFF
J gene: TRBJ1-2; clone size: NA; D gene: NA; V gene: TRBV7-9; CDR3 DNA: TGTGCCAGCACCCACAGGTGGGAGAACTATGGCTACACCTTC; CDR3 protein: CASTHRWENYGYTF
J gene: TRBJ1-2; clone size: NA; D gene: NA; V gene: TRBV5-1; CDR3 DNA: TGCGCCAGCAGCCAAAACCCGGGCCCAAACTATGGCTACACCTTC; CDR3 protein: CASSQNPGPNYGYTF
J gene: TRBJ1-5; clone size: NA; D gene: NA; V gene: TRBV4-1; CDR3 DNA: TGCGCCAGCAGCCCTTCGGGGGACCAGCCCCAGCATTTT; CDR3 protein: CASSPSGDQPQHF
J gene: TRBJ1-2; clone size: NA; D gene: TRBD1; V gene: TRBV18; CDR3 DNA: TGTGCCAGCTCACCAGACAGGGCGTATGGCTACACCTTC; CDR3 protein: CASSPDRAYGYTF
J gene: TRBJ2-7; clone size: NA; D gene: NA; V gene: TRBV2; CDR3 DNA: TGTGCCAGCAGACAAGGGGCAGACAGGACCCCCTACGAGCAGTACTTC; CDR3 protein: CASRQGADRTPYEQYF
J gene: TRBJ1-2; clone size: NA; D gene: NA; V gene: TRBV12-3/TRBV12-4; CDR3 DNA: TGTGCCAGCAGTTCTGGGCCAAACTACACCTTC; CDR3 protein: CASSSGPNYTF
J gene: TRBJ2-5; clone size: NA; D gene: TRBD1; V gene: TRBV6-1; CDR3 DNA: TGTGCCAGCAGTGAAGTTTGGGGGCAGGGGGCGAAGACCCAGTACTTC; CDR3 protein: CASSEVWGQGAKTQYF
J gene: TRBJ1-4; clone size: NA; D gene: NA; V gene: TRBV13; CDR3 DNA: TGTGCCAGCAGCTTAGCCGGGGGGGCTAATGAAAAACTGTTTTTT; CDR3 protein: CASSLAGGANEKLFF
J gene: TRBJ1-1; clone size: NA; D gene: NA; V gene: TRBV5-1; CDR3 DNA: TGCGCCAGCAGCTTGCGTTGGGAGTCAACTGAAGCTTTCTTT; CDR3 protein: CASSLRWESTEAFF
J gene: TRBJ1-4; clone size: NA; D gene: NA; V gene: TRBV5-8; CDR3 DNA: TGTGCCAGCAGCTTCGGCAGGGCAACTAATGAAAAACTGTTTTTT; CDR3 protein: CASSFGRATNEKLFF
J gene: TRBJ2-5; clone size: NA; D gene: NA; V gene: TRBV5-1; CDR3 DNA: TGCGCCAGCAGCTCGGGACAGGGCGGAGCGGGAGGCGCCGGGGAGACCCAGTACTTC; CDR3 protein: CASSSGQGGAGGAGETQYF
J gene: TRBJ2-2; clone size: once; D gene: TRBD1; V gene: TRBV6-6; CDR3 DNA: TGTGCCAGCAGTCCTCACTCACGGTGGCAGGGGGCCGCCACCGGGGAGCTGTTTTTT; CDR3 protein: CASSPHSRWQGAATGELFF
J gene: TRBJ1-2; clone size: NA; D gene: NA; V gene: TRBV19; CDR3 DNA: TGTGCCAGTAGGAGCACAACAGTGGACTATGGCTACACCTTC; CDR3 protein: CASRSTTVDYGYTF
J gene: TRBJ1-2; clone size: NA; D gene: TRBD1; V gene: TRBV6-5; CDR3 DNA: TGTGCCAGCAAGGGGGACAGAACTAACTATGGCTACACCTTC; CDR3 protein: CASKGDRTNYGYTF
J gene: TRBJ2-1; clone size: once; D gene: NA; V gene: TRBV2; CDR3 DNA: TGTGCCAGCAGTGAAGTAATGGGAAACAATGAGCAGTTCTTC; CDR3 protein: CASSEVMGNNEQFF
J gene: TRBJ2-2; clone size: NA; D gene: NA; V gene: TRBV28; CDR3 DNA: TGTGCCAGCACCGCCGGATTTTTGGAAGTGAACACCGGGGAGCTGTTTTTT; CDR3 protein: CASTAGFLEVNTGELFF
J gene: TRBJ1-5; clone size: NA; D gene: NA; V gene: TRBV2; CDR3 DNA: TGTGCCAGCAGTGACGAGAATCAGCCCCAGCATTTT; CDR3 protein: CASSDENQPQHF
J gene: TRBJ2-5; clone size: few; D gene: NA; V gene: TRBV21-1; CDR3 DNA: TGTGCCAGCAGCAAAGCGGATCTAGCGGGAGGGCGGGAGACCCAGTACTTC; CDR3 protein: CASSKADLAGGRETQYF
J gene: TRBJ2-1; clone size: NA; D gene: NA; V gene: TRBV21-1; CDR3 DNA: TGTGCCAGCAGCAAACCCACTCGACAGGGAAGAGGGGACAATGAGCAGTTCTTC; CDR3 protein: CASSKPTRQGRGDNEQFF
J gene: TRBJ2-7; clone size: NA; D gene: NA; V gene: TRBV24-1; CDR3 DNA: TGTGCCACCAGTGATGAGGGTATCTACGAGCAGTACTTC; CDR3 protein: CATSDEGIYEQYF
J gene: TRBJ1-1; clone size: once; D gene: NA; V gene: TRBV9; CDR3 DNA: TGTGCCAGCAGCCCCCAGCAGACGATGAACACTGAAGCTTTCTTT; CDR3 protein: CASSPQQTMNTEAFF
J gene: TRBJ2-7; clone size: NA; D gene: NA; V gene: TRBV6-1; CDR3 DNA: TGTGCCAGCAGTGAACGAGGATCCTACGAGCAGTACTTC; CDR3 protein: CASSERGSYEQYF
J gene: TRBJ1-1; clone size: NA; D gene: NA; V gene: TRBV5-1; CDR3 DNA: TGCGCCAGCAGCTTGGGGCAGAGGATGAACACTGAAGCTTTCTTT; CDR3 protein: CASSLGQRMNTEAFF
J gene: TRBJ2-1; clone size: NA; D gene: TRBD2; V gene: TRBV13; CDR3 DNA: TGTGCCAGCAGCTGGACTTCTAGCGGGGTTTACAATGAGCAGTTCTTC; CDR3 protein: CASSWTSSGVYNEQFF
J gene: TRBJ2-3; clone size: NA; D gene: NA; V gene: TRBV6-2/TRBV6-3; CDR3 DNA: TGTGCCACCAGTTGGGGGCCTTATACGCAGTATTTT; CDR3 protein: CATSWGPYTQYF
J gene: TRBJ1-5; clone size: NA; D gene: NA; V gene: TRBV7-2; CDR3 DNA: TGTGCCAGCAGCTTAGTACGGCATAGCAATCAGCCCCAGCATTTT; CDR3 protein: CASSLVRHSNQPQHF
J gene: TRBJ1-2; clone size: NA; D gene: NA; V gene: TRBV19; CDR3 DNA: TGTGCCAGTAGTACAAAGAGAAAAACAGGAGGGGAGACCTATGGCTACACCTTC; CDR3 protein: CASSTKRKTGGETYGYTF
J gene: TRBJ2-1; clone size: NA; D gene: TRBD2; V gene: TRBV7-3; CDR3 DNA: TGTGCCAGCAGCCCTCAGGCAGCGGGGCTCCCCAATGAGCAGTTCTTC; CDR3 protein: CASSPQAAGLPNEQFF
J gene: TRBJ1-1; clone size: NA; D gene: NA; V gene: TRBV19; CDR3 DNA: TGTGCCAGTAGTGTGCGGCCGGGGACTGAAGCTTTCTTT; CDR3 protein: CASSVRPGTEAFF
J gene: TRBJ1-4; clone size: NA; D gene: TRBD1; V gene: TRBV10-1; CDR3 DNA: TGCGCCAGCGCAGGGGGCTCAGGGGTAGAAAAACTGTTTTTT; CDR3 protein: CASAGGSGVEKLFF
J gene: TRBJ1-1; clone size: NA; D gene: NA; V gene: TRBV5-6; CDR3 DNA: TGTGCCAGCAGTTGGGCGGACACTCCGAACACTGAAGCTTTCTTT; CDR3 protein: CASSWADTPNTEAFF
J gene: TRBJ1-5; clone size: NA; D gene: NA; V gene: TRBV18; CDR3 DNA: TGTGCCAGCTCACCAGGAGGGATACGTAGCAATCAGCCCCAGCATTTT; CDR3 protein: CASSPGGIRSNQPQHF
J gene: TRBJ1-2; clone size: once; D gene: NA; V gene: TRBV9; CDR3 DNA: TGTGCCAGCAGCGTAGTGGGCCAGGGAAACTATGGCTACACCTTC; CDR3 protein: CASSVVGQGNYGYTF
J gene: TRBJ2-1; clone size: NA; D gene: NA; V gene: TRBV7-2; CDR3 DNA: TGTGCCAGCAGCCCCCTTTTGGGGGGAACGTACAATGAGCAGTTCTTC; CDR3 protein: CASSPLLGGTYNEQFF
J gene: TRBJ1-2; clone size: NA; D gene: NA; V gene: TRBV12-3/TRBV12-4; CDR3 DNA: TGTGCCAGCAGTGGGGACCTACCGGGGGGCTACACCTTC; CDR3 protein: CASSGDLPGGYTF
J gene: TRBJ2-7; clone size: NA; D gene: NA; V gene: TRBV7-9; CDR3 DNA: TGTGCCAGCAGCTGGACAGTCTACGAGCAGTACTTC; CDR3 protein: CASSWTVYEQYF
J gene: TRBJ2-4; clone size: NA; D gene: NA; V gene: TRBV5-6; CDR3 DNA: TGTGCCAGCAGCTCACCCGGACAGACCCCAGGCAAAAACATTCAGTACTTC; CDR3 protein: CASSSPGQTPGKNIQYF
J gene: TRBJ1-1; clone size: NA; D gene: NA; V gene: TRBV5-4; CDR3 DNA: TGTGCCAGCAGCTCGCCCAGGGTGATGGGTTGGGGTAACACTGAAGCTTTCTTT; CDR3 protein: CASSSPRVMGWGNTEAFF
J gene: TRBJ1-3; clone size: NA; D gene: NA; V gene: TRBV3-1/TRBV3-2; CDR3 DNA: TGTGCCAGCTTGGGACACCTAAGCTCTGGAAACACCATATATTTT; CDR3 protein: CASLGHLSSGNTIYF
J gene: TRBJ1-3; clone size: NA; D gene: NA; V gene: TRBV20-1; CDR3 DNA: TGCAGTGCTAGTTTGGACGGACGAAACACCATATATTTT; CDR3 protein: CSASLDGRNTIYF
J gene: TRBJ1-5; clone size: NA; D gene: NA; V gene: TRBV19; CDR3 DNA: TGTGCCAGTAGTTTGAGTTCTAATCAGCCCCAGCATTTT; CDR3 protein: CASSLSSNQPQHF
J gene: TRBJ1-1; clone size: NA; D gene: NA; V gene: TRBV6-1; CDR3 DNA: TGTGCCAGCAGTGACCCGGGGGGGAGGAACACTGAAGCTTTCTTT; CDR3 protein: CASSDPGGRNTEAFF
J gene: TRBJ1-1; clone size: NA; D gene: NA; V gene: TRBV11-1; CDR3 DNA: TGTGCCAGCAGCTTGGGACGTCTGAACACTGAAGCTTTCTTT; CDR3 protein: CASSLGRLNTEAFF
J gene: TRBJ1-1; clone size: NA; D gene: NA; V gene: TRBV9; CDR3 DNA: TGTGCCAGCAGCGTAGGGCGGATGAACACTGAAGCTTTCTTT; CDR3 protein: CASSVGRMNTEAFF
J gene: TRBJ1-2; clone size: NA; D gene: NA; V gene: TRBV21-1; CDR3 DNA: TGTGCCAGCAGCAGGGACAGGGATAAGGGTGGCTACACCTTC; CDR3 protein: CASSRDRDKGGYTF
J gene: TRBJ2-7; clone size: NA; D gene: NA; V gene: TRBV7-3; CDR3 DNA: TGTGCCAGCAGCTTAACAACGTGGGAGGACGAGCAGTACTTC; CDR3 protein: CASSLTTWEDEQYF
J gene: TRBJ1-1; clone size: NA; D gene: TRBD1; V gene: TRBV3-1/TRBV3-2; CDR3 DNA: TGTGCCAGTGTAGACAGGGGTTTGGGGGACACTGAAGCTTTCTTT; CDR3 protein: CASVDRGLGDTEAFF
J gene: TRBJ1-1; clone size: NA; D gene: NA; V gene: TRBV7-8; CDR3 DNA: TGTGCCAGCAGCCTAGAGCTTAGTAACACTGAAGCTTTCTTT; CDR3 protein: CASSLELSNTEAFF
J gene: TRBJ1-1; clone size: NA; D gene: TRBD1; V gene: TRBV19; CDR3 DNA: TGTGCCAGTAGACAGACAGGGTTCACTGAAGCTTTCTTT; CDR3 protein: CASRQTGFTEAFF